This T cell receptor beta chain emerged from a study of metastatic and nonmetastatic thyroid tumors. Study-wide background: Where malignant and benign thyroid patients were concerned, repertoires were compared across blood and tumor or nodule tissue.

V dropped 3 bases and J dropped 7; count of bases not matched to a gene: 5. The CDR3 sequence is 14 residues long. Germline V gene data show CDR1 as WNHNN and CDR2 as SYGVQD (reference sequence). Per the authors' pipeline: Differences in CDR3 between clinicopathological groups were drawn on to build a classifier intended to discriminate distant-metastatic papillary thyroid cancer patients. Via MiXCR, TCRdb re-called the PCR reads. TCRdb's processing, not the study's, gives the V and J calls here. This repertoire shows around 8,700 clones, approximately 30% found once; its top ten account for approximately 6.1%. Study results and caveats: Benign nodules were reported to have significantly lower TCR beta diversity than malignant thyroid tumors, in blood and tumor.

Before thyroid surgery, none of the patients had received any treatment. To note about this clone: Antigen unknown.

The chain carries TRBV10-1 and TRBJ2-1, with 8 bases that match TRBD1. This receptor was taken from a female donor with papillary thyroid cancer or a benign thyroid nodule (not recorded which). Some clones in this sample may be carry-over from other donors' samples. Specimen: adjacent normal tissue. The CDR3 sequence: CASSEQGVSNEQFF. The CDR3 bases are TGCGCCAGCAGTGAACAGGGGGTTTCAAATGAGCAGTTCTTC.